The clone carrying this T cell receptor beta chain was recorded only once. Its antigen is unidentified. A read error is possible here, since a much larger clone lies one base away. The entry originates in a study of T cells in Graves' hyperthyroidism and ophthalmopathy. RNA transcripts served as the template for amplifying TCR beta CDR3 regions. TCR CDR3 underwent first-round RT-PCR with the HTBI primer set. One entry per CDR3 protein results from TCRdb running MiXCR on the multiplex PCR reads. The repertoire holds about 580,000 distinct CDR3 sequences, with roughly 50% as singletons. Pregnant or lactating patients were excluded, as were those with uncontrolled infection or other autoimmune disease. Study results and limitations: A 13 V-J model separated ophthalmopathy from stable hyperthyroidism. The model identified upcoming ophthalmopathy a median approximately seven months ahead of onset. The blood repertoire included most of the expanded thyroid clonotypes above 0.001.

In germline, CDR1 is LNHDA, CDR2 SQIVND (reference sequence). The CDR3 totals 13 residues. The V and J ends lost 5 bases and 7 bases respectively, with 15 bases between them. Sequencing input: peripheral blood or thyroid tissue (not recorded which). The rearrangement links TRBV19 to TRBJ2-7, with D possibly TRBD2 on 6 matching bases. This TCR came from a woman aged 18-29 years with Graves' hyperthyroidism. This CDR3 is CASSSREYNEQYF. CDR3 nucleotide sequence: TGTGCCAGTAGTTCTCGGGAGTACAATGAGCAGTACTTC.